This T cell receptor (beta chain) was profiled in a study of cytomegalovirus exposure and HLA in healthy donors. There are 17 residues in the CDR3. Germline CDR1 and CDR2: SGHDT and YYEEEE. Trimming left V 0 bases short and J 0 bases short, with 13 bases between. PCR amplification relied on 60 Vbeta primers (plus 13 Jbeta primers). Per the study methods: In a later analysis, some 10 million of about 80 million unique beta chains occurred in at least two donors. Assay used: immunoSEQ multiplex PCR; TCRdb lists only in-frame clones, some missing. The V and J calls and clone size come from that table; D and trimming were worked out from the DNA. The sample contains around 200,000 clones, more than 65% of which appear only once.

The sequence came from a woman in her thirties in good health and CMV-seropositive. The chain is built from TRBV5-6 and TRBJ1-3; possibly TRBD1 for D (6 bases). Sequences were obtained from PBMCs. DNA for the CDR3: TGTGCCAGCAGCTTGGGTGACAGGCGCCTCTCTGGAAACACCATATATTTT. This gives the protein CASSLGDRRLSGNTIYF. The whole variable domain, filled in from reference TRBV5-6 and TRBJ1-3, reads DAGVTQSPTHLIKTRGQQVTLRCSPKSGHDTVSWYQQALGQGPQFIFQYYEEEERQRGNFPDRFSGHQFPNYSSELNVNALLLGDSALYLCASSLGDRRLSGNTIYFGEGSWLTVV.